The next 12 T cell receptor beta chains were all read from a single sample in a study of patients and donors after allogeneic stem cell transplantation. One entry per CDR3 protein results from TCRdb running MiXCR on the RT-PCR reads. The sample yields tens of thousands of distinct CDR3 sequences, 25% to 35% seen once. The sample comprised blood, either unsorted or a sorted T cell fraction (not recorded which). Every receptor here comes from a human donor who was either an allogeneic HSCT recipient or a stem cell or donor lymphocyte infusion donor (not recorded which). It is not recorded whose cells these are; they may come from a transplant donor.

This clonotype was observed at least ten times. V and J are TRBV10-3 and TRBJ2-5; D gene ambiguous. V was trimmed by 0 bases and J by 7 bases, leaving 18 bases between them. The CDR3 is 16 residues long. The germline CDR1 and CDR2 sequences are ENHRY and SYGVKD. The DNA for the CDR3 is TGTGCCATCAGTGAGTCGAGGTCTGTGTTCGACGGGACCCAGTACTTC. Translation: CAISESRSVFDGTQYF.

This clonotype came up a few times. The chain recombines TRBV18 with TRBJ1-2; D remains ambiguous. CDR3 size: 14 residues. Germline CDR1 is KGHSH and CDR2 is LQKENI. V was shortened by 3 bases and J by 6 bases, with 14 bases between the two germline ends. CDR3 coding DNA: TGTGCCAGCTCACCCCCCTCGGGTGCGCATGGCTACACCTTC. It encodes CASSPPSGAHGYTF.

This chain connects TRBV20-1 to TRBJ2-1; D may be TRBD2 (6 bases). Trimming took off 3 bases at V and 6 bases at J, with 15 bases between the two ends. Germline V gives CDR1 DFQATT, CDR2 SNEGSKA (reference sequence). The CDR3 is made up of 14 amino acids. The CDR3 sequence: CSARRGITGNEQFF. CDR3 sequence (DNA): TGCAGTGCTAGGCGGGGAATTACGGGCAATGAGCAGTTCTTC.

The rearrangement uses TRBV7-2 and TRBJ1-4, with D unresolved. This CDR3 contains 12 residues. In germline, CDR1 is SGHTA, CDR2 FQGNSA. Trimming pared 3 bases from V and 7 bases from J, leaving 6 bases between. CDR3 DNA: TGTGCCAGCAGCTTGGGGTTTGAAAAACTGTTTTTT. Protein: CASSLGFEKLFF.

This clonotype showed up just a few times. V and J are TRBV27 and TRBJ2-1; D possibly uses TRBD1 or TRBD2 (5 bases each). The CDR3 runs 15 residues. Germline values: CDR1 MNHEY, CDR2 SMNVEV (reference sequence). V shed 6 bases and J shed 2 bases, with 14 bases lying between them. The CDR3: CASSPGTSTYNEQFF. CDR3 DNA: TGTGCCAGCAGCCCTGGGACGTCGACCTACAATGAGCAGTTCTTC.

This chain links TRBV20-1 with TRBJ2-7; possibly TRBD2 for D (7 bases). The germline gives CDR1 DFQATT, CDR2 SNEGSKA (reference sequence). CDR3 length: 14 residues. Trimming removed 3 bases from V and 5 bases from J, with 17 bases in between. The CDR3 bases are TGCAGTGCTAGTCCTAGGGGGGGTATCGACGAGCAGTACTTC. Translation: CSASPRGGIDEQYF.

V gene TRBV4-3 combines with J gene TRBJ2-7; 14 nucleotides match TRBD2. The CDR3 totals 18 residues. V lost 1 base, J lost 3 bases, and 8 bases stayed unmatched. Per germline, CDR1 LGHNA and CDR2 YSLEER. DNA for the CDR3: TGCGCCAGCAGCCAAGCGGGGACTAGCGGGAGATGGGGCTACGAGCAGTACTTC. Its translation is CASSQAGTSGRWGYEQYF.

The rearrangement joins TRBV5-1 to TRBJ2-7; 7 nucleotides agree with TRBD2. The germline CDR1 and CDR2 sequences are SGHRS and YFSETQ. This CDR3 comprises 14 residues. The ends lost 5 bases at V and 2 bases at J; junction bases unmatched: 7. CDR3: CASRGRDLPYEQYF. The CDR3 DNA reads as TGCGCCAGCAGAGGGAGGGACTTACCCTACGAGCAGTACTTC.

There are a few counts of this clonotype. The chain links TRBV10-3 to TRBJ2-5; tentatively, D is TRBD2 (6 bases). The CDR3 sequence is 12 residues long. The V and J ends lost 11 bases and 5 bases respectively, with 15 bases between them. The germline V gene encodes CDR1 ENHRY and CDR2 SYGVKD. The CDR3 sequence is CASGGAPETQYF. The CDR3 bases are TGTGCCTCCGGGGGAGCGCCGGAGACCCAGTACTTC.

J is TRBJ1-3 and V is TRBV5-1; D remains unclear. The CDR3 length is 14 residues. The germline V gene encodes CDR1 SGHRS and CDR2 YFSETQ. Trimming removed 0 bases at V and 0 bases at J, with 4 bases between. In DNA form, the CDR3 reads TGCGCCAGCAGCTTGGTCGACTCTGGAAACACCATATATTTT. Translating gives CASSLVDSGNTIYF.

The J gene is TRBJ2-2, the V gene TRBV19; no firm D call. Germline V gene sequence: CDR1 LNHDA, CDR2 SQIVND (reference sequence). V shed 2 bases and J shed 8 bases, with 6 bases lying between them. The CDR3 extends over 12 amino acids. The CDR3 DNA is TGTGCCAGTAGTATATCGGCGGGGGAGCTGTTTTTT. Translation gives CASSISAGELFF.

CDR3 DNA: TGTGCCTGGAGTATTGGGAGGACTGAAGCTTTCTTT. Its protein product is CAWSIGRTEAFF. This chain connects TRBV30 to TRBJ1-1; D unresolved. Germline CDR1 reads GTSNPN; CDR2 reads SVGIG (reference sequence). V shed 2 bases and J shed 5 bases, with 9 bases lying between them. The CDR3 is 12 amino acids.